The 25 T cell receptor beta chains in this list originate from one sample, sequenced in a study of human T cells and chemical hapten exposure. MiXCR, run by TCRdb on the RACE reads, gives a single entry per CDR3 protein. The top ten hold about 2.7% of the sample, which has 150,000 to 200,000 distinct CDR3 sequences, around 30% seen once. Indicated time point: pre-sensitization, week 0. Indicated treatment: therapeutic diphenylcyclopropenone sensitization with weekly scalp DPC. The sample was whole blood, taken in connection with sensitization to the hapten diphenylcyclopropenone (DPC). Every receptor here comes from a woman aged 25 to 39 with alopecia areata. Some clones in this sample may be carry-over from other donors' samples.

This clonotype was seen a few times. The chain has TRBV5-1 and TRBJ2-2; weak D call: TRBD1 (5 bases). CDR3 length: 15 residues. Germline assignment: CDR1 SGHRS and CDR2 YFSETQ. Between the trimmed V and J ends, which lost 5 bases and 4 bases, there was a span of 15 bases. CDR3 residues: CASRRLQDITGELFF. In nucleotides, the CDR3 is TGCGCCAGCAGAAGATTACAGGATATCACCGGGGAGCTGTTTTTT.

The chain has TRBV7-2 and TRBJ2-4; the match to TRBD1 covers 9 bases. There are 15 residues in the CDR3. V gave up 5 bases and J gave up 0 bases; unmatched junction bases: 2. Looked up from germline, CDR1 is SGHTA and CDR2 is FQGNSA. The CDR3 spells CASSPQGAAKNIQYF. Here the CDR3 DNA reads TGTGCCAGCAGCCCACAGGGGGCAGCCAAAAACATTCAGTACTTC.

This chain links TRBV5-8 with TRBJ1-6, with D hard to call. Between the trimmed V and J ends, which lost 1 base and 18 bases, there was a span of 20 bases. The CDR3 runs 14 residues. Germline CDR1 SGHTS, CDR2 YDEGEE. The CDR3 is CASSLSGLHRHPHF. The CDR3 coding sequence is TGTGCCAGCAGCTTGTCAGGCCTCCACCGTCATCCCCACTTT.

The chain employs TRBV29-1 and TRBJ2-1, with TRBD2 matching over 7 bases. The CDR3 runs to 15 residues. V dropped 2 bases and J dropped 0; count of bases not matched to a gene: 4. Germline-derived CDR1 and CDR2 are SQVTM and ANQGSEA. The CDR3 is CSVEKGGSSYNEQFF. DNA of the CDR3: TGCAGCGTTGAAAAAGGCGGGAGCTCCTACAATGAGCAGTTCTTC.

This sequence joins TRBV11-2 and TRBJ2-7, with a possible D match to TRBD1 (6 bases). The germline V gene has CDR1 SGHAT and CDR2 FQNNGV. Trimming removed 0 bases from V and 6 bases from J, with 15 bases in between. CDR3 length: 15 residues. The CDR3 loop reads CASSLERDTSLEQYF. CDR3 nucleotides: TGTGCCAGCAGCTTAGAACGGGACACCTCCCTCGAGCAGTACTTC.

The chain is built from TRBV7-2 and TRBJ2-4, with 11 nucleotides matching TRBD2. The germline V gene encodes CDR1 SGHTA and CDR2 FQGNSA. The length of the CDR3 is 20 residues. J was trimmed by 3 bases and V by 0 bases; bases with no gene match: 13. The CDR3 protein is CASSLANSGRGILGKNIQYF. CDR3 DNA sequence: TGTGCCAGCAGCTTAGCGAATAGCGGGAGGGGGATTTTGGGCAAAAACATTCAGTACTTC.

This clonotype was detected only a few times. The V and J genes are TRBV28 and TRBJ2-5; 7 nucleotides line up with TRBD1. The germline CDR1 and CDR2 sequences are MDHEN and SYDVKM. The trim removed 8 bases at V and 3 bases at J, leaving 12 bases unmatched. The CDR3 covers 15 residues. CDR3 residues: CASSSQGRTEETQYF. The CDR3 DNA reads TGTGCCAGCTCCTCACAGGGGCGGACGGAAGAGACCCAGTACTTC.

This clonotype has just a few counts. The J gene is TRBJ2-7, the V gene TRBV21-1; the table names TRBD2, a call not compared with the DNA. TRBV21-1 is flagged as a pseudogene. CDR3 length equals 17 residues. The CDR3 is CASSKEGTSGGAYEQYF. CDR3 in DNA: TGTGCCAGCAGCAAAGAAGGGACTAGCGGGGGGGCCTACGAGCAGTACTTC.

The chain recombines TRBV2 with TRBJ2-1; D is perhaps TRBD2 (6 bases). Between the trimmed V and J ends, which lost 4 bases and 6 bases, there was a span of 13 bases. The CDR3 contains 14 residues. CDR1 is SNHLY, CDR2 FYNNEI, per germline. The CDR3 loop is CASSVRETFNEQFF. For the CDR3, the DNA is TGTGCCAGCAGTGTACGGGAGACCTTCAATGAGCAGTTCTTC.

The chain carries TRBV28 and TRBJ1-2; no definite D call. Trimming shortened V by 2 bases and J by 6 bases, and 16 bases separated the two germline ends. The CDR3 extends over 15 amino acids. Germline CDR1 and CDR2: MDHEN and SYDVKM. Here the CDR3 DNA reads TGTGCCAGCAGTTTACCCAGACCGGGATCGAATGGCTACACCTTC. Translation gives CASSLPRPGSNGYTF.

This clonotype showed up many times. Here the CDR3 DNA reads TGTGCCATCAGTGAGTCGGGAGAGACCCAGTACTTC. This translates into CAISESGETQYF. The chain employs TRBV10-3 and TRBJ2-5, with D unresolved. This CDR3 contains 12 residues. V lost 0 bases to trimming and J lost 4 bases, with 3 bases between them. Looked up from germline, CDR1 is ENHRY and CDR2 is SYGVKD.

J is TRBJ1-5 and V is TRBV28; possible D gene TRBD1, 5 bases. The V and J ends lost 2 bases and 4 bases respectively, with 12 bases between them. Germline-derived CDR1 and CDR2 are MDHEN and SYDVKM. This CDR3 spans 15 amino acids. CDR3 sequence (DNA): TGTGCCAGCAGTTTACCTCGTAGGGGAAATCAGCCCCAGCATTTT. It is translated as CASSLPRRGNQPQHF.

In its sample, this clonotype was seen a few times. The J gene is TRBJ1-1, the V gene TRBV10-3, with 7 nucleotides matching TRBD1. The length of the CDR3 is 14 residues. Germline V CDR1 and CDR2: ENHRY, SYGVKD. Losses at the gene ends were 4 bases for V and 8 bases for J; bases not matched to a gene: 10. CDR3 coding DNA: TGTGCCATCAGTGCCAGTACAGGGGACTTCGAAGCTTTCTTT. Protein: CAISASTGDFEAFF.

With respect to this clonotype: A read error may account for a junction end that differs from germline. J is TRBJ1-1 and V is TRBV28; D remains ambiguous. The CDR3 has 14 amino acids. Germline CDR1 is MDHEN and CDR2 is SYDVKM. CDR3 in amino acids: CVSSPLRRNTEAFF. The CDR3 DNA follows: TGTGTCAGCAGTCCCCTCCGACGGAACACTGAAGCTTTCTTT.

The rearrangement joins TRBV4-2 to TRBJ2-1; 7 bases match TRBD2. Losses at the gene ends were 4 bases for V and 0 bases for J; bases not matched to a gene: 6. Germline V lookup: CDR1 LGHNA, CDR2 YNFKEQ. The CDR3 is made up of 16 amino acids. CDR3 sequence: CASSLGLDHSYNEQFF. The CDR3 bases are TGTGCCAGCAGCCTTGGACTAGATCACTCCTACAATGAGCAGTTCTTC.

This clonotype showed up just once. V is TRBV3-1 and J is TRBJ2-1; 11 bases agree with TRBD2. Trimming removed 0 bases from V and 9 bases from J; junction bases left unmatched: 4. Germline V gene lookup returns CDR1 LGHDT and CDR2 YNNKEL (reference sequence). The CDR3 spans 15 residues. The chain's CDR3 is CASSQDASGRSEQFF. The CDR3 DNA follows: TGTGCCAGCAGCCAAGATGCTAGCGGGAGGTCTGAGCAGTTCTTC.

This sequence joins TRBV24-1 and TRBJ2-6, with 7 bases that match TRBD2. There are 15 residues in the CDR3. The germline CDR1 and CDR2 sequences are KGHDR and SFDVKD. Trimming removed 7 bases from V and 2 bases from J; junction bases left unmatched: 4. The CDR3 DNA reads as TGTGCCACCAGGCCGGGAGGCCCTGGGGCCAACGTCCTGACTTTC. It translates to CATRPGGPGANVLTF.

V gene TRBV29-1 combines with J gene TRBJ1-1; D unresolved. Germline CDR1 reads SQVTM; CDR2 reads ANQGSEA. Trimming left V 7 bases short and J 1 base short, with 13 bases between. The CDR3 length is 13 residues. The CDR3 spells CSAADGRNTEAFF. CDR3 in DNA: TGCAGCGCTGCGGACGGACGGAACACTGAAGCTTTCTTT.

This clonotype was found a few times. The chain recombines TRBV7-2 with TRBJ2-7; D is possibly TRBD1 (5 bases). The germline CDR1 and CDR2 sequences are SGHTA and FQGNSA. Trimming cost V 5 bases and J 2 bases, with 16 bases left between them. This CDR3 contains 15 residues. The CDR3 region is CASSQSRVVTYEQYF. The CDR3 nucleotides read TGTGCCAGCAGCCAATCCAGGGTTGTGACCTACGAGCAGTACTTC.

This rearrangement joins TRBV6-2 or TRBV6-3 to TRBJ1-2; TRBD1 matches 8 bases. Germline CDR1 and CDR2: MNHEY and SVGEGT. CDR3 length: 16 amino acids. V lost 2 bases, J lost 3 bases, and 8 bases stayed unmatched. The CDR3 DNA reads TGTGCCAGCAGTTACGACAGGGGTTTGGTTGACTATGGCTACACCTTC. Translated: CASSYDRGLVDYGYTF.

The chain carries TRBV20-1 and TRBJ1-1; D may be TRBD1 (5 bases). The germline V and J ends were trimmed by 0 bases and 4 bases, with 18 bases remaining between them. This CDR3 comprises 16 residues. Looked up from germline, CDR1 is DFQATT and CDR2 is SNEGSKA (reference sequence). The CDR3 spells CSAREVGGTLATEAFF. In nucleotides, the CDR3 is TGCAGTGCTAGAGAAGTTGGAGGGACCCTCGCCACTGAAGCTTTCTTT.

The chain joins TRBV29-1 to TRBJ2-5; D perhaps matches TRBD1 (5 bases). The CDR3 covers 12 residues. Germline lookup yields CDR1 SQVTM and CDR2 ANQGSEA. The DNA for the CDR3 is TGCAGTATCCGTGGGGCGGCGGAGACCCAGTACTTC. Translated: CSIRGAAETQYF. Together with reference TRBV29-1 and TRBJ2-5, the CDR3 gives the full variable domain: SAVISQKPSRDICQRGTSLTIQCQVDSQVTMMFWYRQQPGQSLTLIATANQGSEATYESGFVIDKFPISRPNLTFSTLTVSNMSPEDSSIYLCSIRGAAETQYFGPGTRLLVL.

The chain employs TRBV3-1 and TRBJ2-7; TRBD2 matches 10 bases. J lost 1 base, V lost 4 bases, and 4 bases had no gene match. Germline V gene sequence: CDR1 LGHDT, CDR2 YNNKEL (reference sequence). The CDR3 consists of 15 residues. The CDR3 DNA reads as TGTGCCAGCAGCCGGACTAGCGGCACGTCCTACGAGCAGTACTTC. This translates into CASSRTSGTSYEQYF.

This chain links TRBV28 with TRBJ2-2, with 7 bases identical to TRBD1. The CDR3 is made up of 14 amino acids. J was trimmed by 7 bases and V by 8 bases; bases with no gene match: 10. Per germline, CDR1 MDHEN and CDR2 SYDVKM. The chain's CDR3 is CASRSSGGGGELFF. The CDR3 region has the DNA TGTGCCAGCCGTTCATCAGGGGGTGGCGGGGAGCTGTTTTTT.

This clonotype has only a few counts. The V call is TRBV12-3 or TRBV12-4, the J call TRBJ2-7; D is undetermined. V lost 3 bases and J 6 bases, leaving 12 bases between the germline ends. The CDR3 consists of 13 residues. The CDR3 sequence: CASSFIGRAEQYF. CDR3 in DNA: TGTGCCAGCAGTTTCATAGGTCGAGCCGAGCAGTACTTC.